The source of this T cell receptor (beta chain) is a study of T cell repertoires in cytomegalovirus infection. Study information: The study used recently identified HLA-C-restricted and well-studied HLA-B-restricted CMV epitopes. Study observations and caveats: Public TCR beta family frequency separated CMV-and-HLA carriers, including in an independent cohort.

TCRdb reanalysed the reads using MiXCR and keeps one entry per CDR3 protein. The sample holds around 770,000 distinct CDR3 sequences, about 27% seen once. The germline V and J ends were trimmed by 7 bases and 7 bases, with 10 bases remaining between them. The germline V gene has CDR1 SNHLY and CDR2 FYNNEI. The CDR3 has 11 residues. As to this clonotype: The antigen is unknown.

The sequenced sample was cultured CD8+ T cells from PBMCs, obtained from culture after CMV antigen stimulation. V and J are TRBV2 and TRBJ1-1; D is possibly TRBD1 (5 bases). This receptor was obtained from a human donor in good health (CMV status not recorded). Some clones in this sample may be carry-over from other donors' samples. CDR3 coding DNA: TGTGCCAGCATGGCAGGGAGTGAAGCTTTCTTT. It yields the protein CASMAGSEAFF. Full variable domain (remainder filled in from reference TRBV2 and TRBJ1-1): EPEVTQTPSHQVTQMGQEVILRCVPISNHLYFYWYRQILGQKVEFLVSFYNNEISEKSEIFDDQFSVERPDGSNFTLKIRSTKLEDSAMYFCASMAGSEAFFGQGTRLTVV.